This TCR beta chain was captured in a study of cytomegalovirus exposure and HLA in healthy donors. Concerning this clone: Antigen: not known.

General study results and limits: Later, an analysis found that TCR clusters from the first cohort tended to co-occur in the 130 or so validation repertoires. The authors listed approximately 160 TCR beta chains as cytomegalovirus-associated.

V was cut by 7 bases and J by 6 bases, with 18 bases left in between. CDR3 length equals 14 residues. Germline CDR1 SNHLY, CDR2 FYNNEI. Libraries were prepared by immunoSEQ multiplex PCR; TCRdb keeps only in-frame clonotypes and omits some of them. Of about 200,000 clones in the sample, about 81% are singletons; the top ten hold roughly 1.2%. V gene TRBV2 combines with J gene TRBJ1-2; tentatively, D is TRBD1 (6 bases). What was sequenced was PBMCs. The receptor was isolated from a young woman in good health and CMV-seronegative. In nucleotides, the CDR3 is TGTGCCAGCAAAGCACGACAGGCCCAGAATGGCTACACCTTC. Translated, it gives CASKARQAQNGYTF.